This T cell receptor (beta chain) came from a study of cytomegalovirus exposure and HLA in healthy donors. Points from the study as a whole: Reportedly, fewer N-insertions than the roughly 690-donor mean appeared in an Asian-associated ancestry cluster in a later analysis. Researchers reported in a later analysis that common viral pathogens appeared linked to several top clusters. Earlier analysis found most TCR beta V segments productive about 87% or about 30% of the time.

This CDR3 region has 14 residues. The V and J ends lost 6 bases and 1 base respectively, with 12 bases between them. From germline, CDR1 is MGHRA and CDR2 YSYEKL. This clone was detected only a few times. Antigen specificity is unknown. With 60 Vbeta and 13 Jbeta primers, the PCR was carried out. Profiled with immunoSEQ multiplex PCR; TCRdb holds only in-frame clones, not every one. The sample records about 200,000 clones, about 72% being singletons. What was sequenced was PBMCs. The sequence was obtained from a male donor in good health and CMV-seronegative. The rearrangement links TRBV4-1 to TRBJ1-1; D is uncertain. CDR3 DNA sequence: TGCGCCAGCAGAAAGGAGCGGGGGAACACTGAAGCTTTCTTT. Its protein is CASRKERGNTEAFF.